This TCR beta chain was obtained from a study of regulatory T cells in long-lasting Graves disease. The CDR3 runs to 16 residues. CDR1 DFQATT and CDR2 SNEGSKA come from the germline V gene (reference sequence). The V end was cut by 0 bases, the J end by 5 bases, with 14 bases between. Assembly of TCR beta libraries relied on iRepertoire HTBI primers together with Arm-PCR of CDR3 regions. TCRdb called the multiplex PCR reads again in MiXCR, with one record for every CDR3 protein. This sample has approximately 350,000 distinct CDR3 sequences; 20% to 25% occur once, and the top ten carry about 27%. This clonotype was seen a few times. The time point denotes: persistent/refractory GD, antithyroid drugs over 5 years with positive TRAb. PBMC-derived RNA was used for the TCR library.

The receptor was derived from a middle-aged woman with Graves disease. The chain recombines TRBV20-1 with TRBJ1-6; D perhaps matches TRBD1 (6 bases). The starting material was peripheral blood mononuclear cells (PBMCs), obtained when the disease was refractory, from a patient treated with antithyroid drugs. The CDR3 loop is CSAREWEDRHNSPLHF. The CDR3 coding sequence is TGCAGTGCTAGAGAATGGGAGGACAGACATAATTCACCCCTCCACTTT.